This TCR beta chain was found in a study of shared clonotypes between healthy human individuals. CDR3 size: 13 residues. Trimming left V 5 bases short and J 1 base short, with 8 bases between. Per germline, CDR1 SEHNR and CDR2 FQNEAQ (reference sequence). General study findings and limits: Among donors, sharing of clonotypes was expected to be affected by sequencing depth. Naive CD4 clonotype sharing across a handful of donors was approximately 5%.

Comment on this clone: Its matching antigen is unknown.

Execution of the assay was at deep level. The data were produced by immunoSEQ multiplex PCR, yet TCRdb's version contains in-frame clones alone and is incomplete. The repertoire holds about 1,900,000 clones, with around 96% as singletons. Only CD45RO-negative cells positively selected for CCR7 counted as naive CD8 cells, so terminally differentiated effector memory CD45RA+ cells were excluded. This receptor was taken from a man between 18 and 35 years old in good health. The specimen sequenced was naive CD8+ T cells sorted from blood. This chain uses TRBV7-9 with TRBJ2-5; D not certain. In DNA, the CDR3 is TGTGCCAGCAGCCAGGTCACCCAAGAGACCCAGTACTTC. Translation: CASSQVTQETQYF.